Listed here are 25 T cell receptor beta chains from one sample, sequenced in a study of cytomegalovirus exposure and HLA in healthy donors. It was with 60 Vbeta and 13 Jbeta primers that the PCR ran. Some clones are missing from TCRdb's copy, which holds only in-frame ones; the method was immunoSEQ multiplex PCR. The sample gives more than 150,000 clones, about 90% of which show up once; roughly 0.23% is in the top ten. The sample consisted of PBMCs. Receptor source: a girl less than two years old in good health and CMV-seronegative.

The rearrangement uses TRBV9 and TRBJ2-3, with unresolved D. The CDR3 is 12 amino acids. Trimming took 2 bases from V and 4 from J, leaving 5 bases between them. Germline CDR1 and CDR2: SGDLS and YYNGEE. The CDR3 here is CASSVSADTQYF. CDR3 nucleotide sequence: TGTGCCAGCAGCGTCTCGGCAGATACGCAGTATTTT.

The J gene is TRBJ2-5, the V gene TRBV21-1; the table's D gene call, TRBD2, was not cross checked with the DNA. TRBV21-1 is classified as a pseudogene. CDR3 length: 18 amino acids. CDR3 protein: CASSKVGLAGRCQETQYF. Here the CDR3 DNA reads TGTGCCAGCAGCAAAGTGGGACTAGCGGGTAGGTGTCAAGAGACCCAGTACTTC.

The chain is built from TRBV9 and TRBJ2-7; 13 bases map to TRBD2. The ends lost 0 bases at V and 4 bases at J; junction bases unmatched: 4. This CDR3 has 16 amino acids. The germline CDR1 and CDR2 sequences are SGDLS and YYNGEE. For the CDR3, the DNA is TGTGCCAGCAGCGTAGGACTAGCGGGGGGACTGTACGAGCAGTACTTC. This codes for CASSVGLAGGLYEQYF.

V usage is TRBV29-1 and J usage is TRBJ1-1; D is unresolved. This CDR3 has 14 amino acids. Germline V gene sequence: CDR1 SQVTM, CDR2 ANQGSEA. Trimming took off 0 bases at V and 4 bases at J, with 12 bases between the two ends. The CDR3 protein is CSVEDRSRGTEAFF. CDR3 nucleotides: TGCAGCGTTGAAGATCGGTCCCGGGGCACTGAAGCTTTCTTT.

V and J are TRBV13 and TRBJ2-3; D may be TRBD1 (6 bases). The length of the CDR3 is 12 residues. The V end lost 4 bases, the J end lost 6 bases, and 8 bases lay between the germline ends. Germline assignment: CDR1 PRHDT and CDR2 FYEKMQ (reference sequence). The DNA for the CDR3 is TGTGCCAGCAGCTCCGACAGGGATACGCAGTATTTT. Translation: CASSSDRDTQYF. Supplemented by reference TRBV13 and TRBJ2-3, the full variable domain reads AAGVIQSPRHLIKEKRETATLKCYPIPRHDTVYWYQQGPGQDPQFLISFYEKMQSDKGSIPDRFSAQQFSDYHSELNMSSLELGDSALYFCASSSDRDTQYFGPGTRLTVL.

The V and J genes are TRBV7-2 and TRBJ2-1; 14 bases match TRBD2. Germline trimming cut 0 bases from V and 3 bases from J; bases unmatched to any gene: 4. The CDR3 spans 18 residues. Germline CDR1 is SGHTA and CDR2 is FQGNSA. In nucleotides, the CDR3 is TGTGCCAGCAGCTTAGCCGCCGGACTAGCGGGGGGCTACAATGAGCAGTTCTTC. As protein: CASSLAAGLAGGYNEQFF.

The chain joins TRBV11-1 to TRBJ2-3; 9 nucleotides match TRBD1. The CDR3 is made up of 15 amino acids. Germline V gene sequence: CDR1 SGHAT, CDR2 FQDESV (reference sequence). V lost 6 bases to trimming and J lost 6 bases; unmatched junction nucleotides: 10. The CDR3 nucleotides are TGTGCCAGCAGTCCCGGGACAGGGACTTCGGATACGCAGTATTTT. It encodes CASSPGTGTSDTQYF.

The CDR3 DNA sequence: TGTGCCACCAGCAGAGAGGGACTAGCCGTTAGCACAGATACGCAGTATTTT. The encoded protein is CATSREGLAVSTDTQYF. J is TRBJ2-3 and V is TRBV15; 9 positions match TRBD2. The CDR3 totals 17 residues. Germline CDR1 is LNHNV and CDR2 is YYDKDF (reference sequence). J lost 0 bases, V lost 0 bases, and 4 bases had no gene match.

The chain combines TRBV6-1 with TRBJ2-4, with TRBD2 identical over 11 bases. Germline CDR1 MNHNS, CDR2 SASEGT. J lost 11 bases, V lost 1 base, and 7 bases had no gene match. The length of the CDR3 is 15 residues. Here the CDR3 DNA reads TGTGCCAGCAGTGAAGGTGGGACTAGCGGCGGGGTTCAGTACTTC. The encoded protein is CASSEGGTSGGVQYF.

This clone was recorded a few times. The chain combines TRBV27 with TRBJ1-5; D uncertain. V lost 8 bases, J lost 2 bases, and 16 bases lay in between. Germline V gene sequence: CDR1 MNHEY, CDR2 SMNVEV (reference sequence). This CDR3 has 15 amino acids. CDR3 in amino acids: CASRPQALGNQPQHF. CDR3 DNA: TGTGCCAGCCGACCCCAGGCATTGGGCAATCAGCCCCAGCATTTT.

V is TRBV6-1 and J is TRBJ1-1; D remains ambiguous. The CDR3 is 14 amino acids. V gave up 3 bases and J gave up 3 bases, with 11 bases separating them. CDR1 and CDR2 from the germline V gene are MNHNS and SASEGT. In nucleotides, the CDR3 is TGTGCCAGCAGTGAGAGGGTGTCCGACACTGAAGCTTTCTTT. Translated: CASSERVSDTEAFF.

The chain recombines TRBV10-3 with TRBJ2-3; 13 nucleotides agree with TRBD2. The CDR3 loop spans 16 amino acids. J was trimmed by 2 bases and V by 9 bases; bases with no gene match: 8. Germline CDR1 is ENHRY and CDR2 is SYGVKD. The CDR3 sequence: CAIRRGLAGDTDTQYF. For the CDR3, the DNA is TGTGCCATAAGAAGAGGACTAGCGGGAGACACAGATACGCAGTATTTT.

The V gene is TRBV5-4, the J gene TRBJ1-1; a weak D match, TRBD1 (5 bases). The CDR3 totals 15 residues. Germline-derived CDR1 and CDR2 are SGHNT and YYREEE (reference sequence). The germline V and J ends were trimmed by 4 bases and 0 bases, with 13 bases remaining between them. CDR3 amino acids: CASSAPAGMNTEAFF. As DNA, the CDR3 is TGTGCCAGCAGCGCCCCCGCAGGGATGAACACTGAAGCTTTCTTT.

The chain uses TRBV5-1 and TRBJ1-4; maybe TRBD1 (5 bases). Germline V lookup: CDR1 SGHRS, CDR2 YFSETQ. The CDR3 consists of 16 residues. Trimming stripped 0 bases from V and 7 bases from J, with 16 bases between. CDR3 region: CASSLGIRVLGEKLFF. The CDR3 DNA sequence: TGCGCCAGCAGCTTGGGCATCAGGGTCTTAGGTGAAAAACTGTTTTTT.

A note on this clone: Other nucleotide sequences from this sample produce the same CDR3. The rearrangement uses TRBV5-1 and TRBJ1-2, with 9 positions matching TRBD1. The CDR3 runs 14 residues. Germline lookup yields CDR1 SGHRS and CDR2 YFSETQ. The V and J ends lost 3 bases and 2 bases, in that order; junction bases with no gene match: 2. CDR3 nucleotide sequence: TGCGCCAGCAGCTCGGGACAGGGCAACTATGGCTACACCTTC. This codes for CASSSGQGNYGYTF. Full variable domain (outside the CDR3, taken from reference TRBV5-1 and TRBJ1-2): KAGVTQTPRYLIKTRGQQVTLSCSPISGHRSVSWYQQTPGQGLQFLFEYFSETQRNKGNFPGRFSGRQFSNSRSEMNVSTLELGDSALYLCASSSGQGNYGYTFGSGTRLTVV.

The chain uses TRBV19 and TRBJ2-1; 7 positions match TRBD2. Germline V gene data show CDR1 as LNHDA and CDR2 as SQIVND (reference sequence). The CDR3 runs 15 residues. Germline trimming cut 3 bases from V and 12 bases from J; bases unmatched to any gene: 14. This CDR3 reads CASSMVASGRPGQFF. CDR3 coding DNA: TGTGCCAGTAGTATGGTGGCTAGCGGAAGGCCTGGGCAGTTCTTC. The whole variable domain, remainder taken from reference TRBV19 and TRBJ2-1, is DGGITQSPKYLFRKEGQNVTLSCEQNLNHDAMYWYRQDPGQGLRLIYYSQIVNDFQKGDIAEGYSVSREKKESFPLTVTSAQKNPTAFYLCASSMVASGRPGQFFGPGTRLTVL.

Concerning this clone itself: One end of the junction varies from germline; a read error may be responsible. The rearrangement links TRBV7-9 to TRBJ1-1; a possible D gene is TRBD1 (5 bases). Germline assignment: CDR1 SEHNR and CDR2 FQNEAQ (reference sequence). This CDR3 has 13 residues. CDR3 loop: CSSKIPQGSEAFF. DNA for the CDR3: TGTTCCAGCAAAATCCCTCAGGGCTCTGAAGCTTTCTTT.

CDR3 loop: CASSLPGTGNYGYTF. The CDR3 DNA reads as TGTGCCAGCAGCTTACCCGGGACAGGGAACTATGGCTACACCTTC. The chain joins TRBV12-1 to TRBJ1-2; the DNA was not used to check the table's D call, TRBD1. TRBV12-1 is a recognized pseudogene. The CDR3 runs 15 residues.

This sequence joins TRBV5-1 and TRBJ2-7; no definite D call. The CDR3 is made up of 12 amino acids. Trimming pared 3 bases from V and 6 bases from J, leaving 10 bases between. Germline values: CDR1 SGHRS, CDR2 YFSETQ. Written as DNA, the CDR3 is TGCGCCAGCAGCTCCACTTTATTCGAGCAGTACTTC. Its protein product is CASSSTLFEQYF.

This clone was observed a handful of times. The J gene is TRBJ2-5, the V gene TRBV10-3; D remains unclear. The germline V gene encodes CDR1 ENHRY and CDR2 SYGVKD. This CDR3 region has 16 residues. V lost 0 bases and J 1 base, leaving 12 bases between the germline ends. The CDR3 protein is CAISESRQAIQETQYF. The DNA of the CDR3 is TGTGCCATCAGTGAGTCGCGTCAGGCGATCCAAGAGACCCAGTACTTC.

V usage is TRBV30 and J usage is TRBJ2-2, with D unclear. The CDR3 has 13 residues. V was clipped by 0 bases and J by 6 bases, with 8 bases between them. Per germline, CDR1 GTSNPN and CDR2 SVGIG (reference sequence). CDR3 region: CAWSVQYAGELFF. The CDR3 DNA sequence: TGTGCCTGGAGTGTGCAGTACGCCGGGGAGCTGTTTTTT. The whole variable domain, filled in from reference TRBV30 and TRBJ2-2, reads SQTIHQWPATLVQPVGSPLSLECTVEGTSNPNLYWYRQAAGRGLQLLFYSVGIGQISSEVPQNLSASRPQDRQFILSSKKLLLSDSGFYLCAWSVQYAGELFFGEGSRLTVL.

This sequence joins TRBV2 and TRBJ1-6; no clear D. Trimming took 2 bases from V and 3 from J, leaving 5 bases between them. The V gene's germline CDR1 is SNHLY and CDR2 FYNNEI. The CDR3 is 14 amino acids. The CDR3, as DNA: TGTGCCAGCAGTGAATACAGCTATAATTCACCCCTCCACTTT. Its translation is CASSEYSYNSPLHF.

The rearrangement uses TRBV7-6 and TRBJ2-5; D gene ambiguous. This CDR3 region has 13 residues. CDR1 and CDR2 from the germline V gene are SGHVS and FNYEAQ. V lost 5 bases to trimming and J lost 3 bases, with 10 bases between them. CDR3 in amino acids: CASSLRKKETQYF. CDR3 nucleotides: TGTGCCAGCAGCCTGAGAAAGAAAGAGACCCAGTACTTC.

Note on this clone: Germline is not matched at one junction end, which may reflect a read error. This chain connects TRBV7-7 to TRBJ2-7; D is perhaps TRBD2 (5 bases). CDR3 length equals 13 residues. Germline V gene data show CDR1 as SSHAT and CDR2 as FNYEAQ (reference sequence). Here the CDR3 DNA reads TGTGCTAGCAGCTTAGAGGTCGGGGACGAGCAGTACTTC. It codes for CASSLEVGDEQYF.

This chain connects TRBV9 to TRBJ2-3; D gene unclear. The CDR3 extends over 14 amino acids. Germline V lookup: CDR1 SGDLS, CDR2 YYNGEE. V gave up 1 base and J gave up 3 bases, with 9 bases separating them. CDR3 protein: CASSVPWATDTQYF. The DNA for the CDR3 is TGTGCCAGCAGCGTACCTTGGGCGACAGATACGCAGTATTTT.